Presented here are 7 T cell receptor beta chains from one specimen sequenced in a study of blood T cell repertoires in COVID-19. Sequenced by immunoSEQ multiplex PCR; TCRdb stores in-frame clones only, minus some. The table has roughly 120,000 clones, roughly four fifths seen once; the top ten hold around 6.2%. The sequenced sample was peripheral blood. The receptors stem from a man aged 80 or over with COVID-19, enrolled during active disease.

This chain links TRBV6-5 with TRBJ1-4; D gene unclear. CDR1 MNHEY and CDR2 SVGAGI come from the germline V gene. Trimming cost V 4 bases and J 4 bases, with 16 bases left between them. This CDR3 comprises 16 residues. The CDR3 reads CASSLYRVPLNEKLFF. In DNA form, the CDR3 reads TGTGCCAGCAGTTTATACCGGGTTCCACTTAATGAAAAACTGTTTTTT.

This rearrangement joins TRBV6-6 to TRBJ1-1; D might be TRBD1 (6 bases). Germline V gene sequence: CDR1 MNHNY, CDR2 SVGAGI (reference sequence). The CDR3 contains 16 residues. V was pared by 6 bases and J by 0 bases, with 17 bases between. The CDR3, as DNA: TGTGCCAGCAGAAACATATTACAGGGATTGAACACTGAAGCTTTCTTT. It specifies CASRNILQGLNTEAFF.

This clone was observed a handful of times. The chain employs TRBV5-6 and TRBJ2-1, with 11 bases lining up with TRBD2. Germline V lookup: CDR1 SGHDT, CDR2 YYEEEE. The ends lost 4 bases at V and 7 bases at J; junction bases unmatched: 10. The CDR3 sequence is 16 residues long. CDR3 sequence: CASSPIAGGPGNEQFF. The CDR3 coding sequence is TGTGCCAGCAGCCCCATAGCGGGAGGGCCTGGGAATGAGCAGTTCTTC.

Concerning this clone: The junction differs from germline at one of its ends, possibly a read error. The rearrangement links TRBV7-7 to TRBJ2-5; 10 bases are a match to TRBD1. The germline V gene encodes CDR1 SSHAT and CDR2 FNYEAQ (reference sequence). The CDR3 runs 15 residues. The CDR3 DNA reads as TGTGCTAGCAGCTCATCCCGGACAGGGGGGGAGACCCAGTACTTC. Amino acids: CASSSSRTGGETQYF.

V usage is TRBV21-1 and J usage is TRBJ2-5; the table's D call of TRBD1 was not tested on the DNA. TRBV21-1 is a pseudogene. The CDR3 is 13 amino acids. The CDR3 DNA reads TGTGCCAGCGGGACAGGTCCCCGGGGGCCCCAGTACTTC. Protein product: CASGTGPRGPQYF.

This rearrangement joins TRBV6-5 to TRBJ1-5, with D unresolved. The CDR3 sequence is 13 residues long. V lost 2 bases and J 5 bases, leaving 7 bases between the germline ends. Per the germline V gene, CDR1 is MNHEY and CDR2 is SVGAGI. The CDR3, as DNA: TGTGCCAGCAGTTACAACAGAGATCAGCCCCAGCATTTT. Its translation: CASSYNRDQPQHF.

This clone showed up just once. The V call is TRBV9, the J call TRBJ2-1, with D perhaps TRBD2 (6 bases). In germline, CDR1 is SGDLS, CDR2 YYNGEE. V lost 4 bases, J lost 2 bases, and 13 bases lay in between. CDR3 length: 15 residues. The CDR3 sequence: CASSRLDGTYNEQFF. The CDR3 nucleotides read TGTGCCAGCAGCCGACTAGATGGCACCTACAATGAGCAGTTCTTC. The full variable domain, with the rest looked up from reference TRBV9 and TRBJ2-1, is DSGVTQTPKHLITATGQRVTLRCSPRSGDLSVYWYQQSLDQGLQFLIQYYNGEERAKGNILERFSAQQFPDLHSELNLSSLELGDSALYFCASSRLDGTYNEQFFGPGTRLTVL.